The clone carrying this T cell receptor beta chain was found many times. The data belong to a study of T cells after yellow fever vaccination. Study at large: The SMART-Seq v4 Ultra Low Input method served to prepare the low-cell-number fractions.

CDR3 length: 16 amino acids. Between the trimmed V and J ends, which lost 0 bases and 4 bases, there was a span of 16 bases. Per germline, CDR1 SGHRS and CDR2 YFSETQ. TCRdb passed the 5' RACE reads through MiXCR, listing each CDR3 protein once. The repertoire consists of roughly 310,000 distinct CDR3 sequences, with 8.5% to 9% occurring once and the leading ten covering roughly 18%. This sample comprised PBMCs, obtained on the day of the first yellow fever vaccination. The TCR sequence derives from a man between 18 and 29 years old who received the YFV17D yellow fever vaccine. The V and J genes are TRBV5-1 and TRBJ1-1, with D tentatively TRBD1 (6 bases). CDR3 nucleotides: TGCGCCAGCAGCTTGGCCCCGGGGGCAGCAGGCACTGAAGCTTTCTTT. Translation gives CASSLAPGAAGTEAFF.